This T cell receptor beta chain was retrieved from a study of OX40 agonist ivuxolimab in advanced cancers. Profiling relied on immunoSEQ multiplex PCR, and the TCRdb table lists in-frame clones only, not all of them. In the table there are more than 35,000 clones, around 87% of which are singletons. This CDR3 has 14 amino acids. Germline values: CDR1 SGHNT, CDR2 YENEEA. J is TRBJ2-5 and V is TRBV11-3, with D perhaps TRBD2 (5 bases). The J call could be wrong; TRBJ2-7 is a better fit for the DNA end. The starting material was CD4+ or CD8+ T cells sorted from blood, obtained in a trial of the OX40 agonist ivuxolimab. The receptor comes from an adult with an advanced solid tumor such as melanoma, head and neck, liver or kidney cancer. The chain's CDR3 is CASSVERSSYEQYF. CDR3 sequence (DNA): TGTGCCAGCAGCGTGGAGCGGTCCTCCTACGAGCAGTACTTC.